The rows below give T cell receptor beta chains drawn from one sample of a study of post-analysis software for immune sequencing data. MiXCR was run by TCRdb on the PCR reads, yielding one entry per CDR3 protein. The sample carries under 650,000 distinct CDR3 sequences, roughly 46% recorded once. Sequences were obtained from blood. These receptors originate from a girl aged 5 to 17 with multiple sclerosis. Each CDR3 is given with its conserved first and last residue. Clone sizes are given selectively: once, few, many, or a class where the clone is expanded.

v_gene: TRBV7-9
abundance: few
CDR3aa: CASSLGQSLGHGYTF

v_gene: TRBV14
abundance: few
CDR3aa: CASSQITPYEQYF

v_gene: TRBV5-1
abundance: NA
CDR3aa: CASQTGTNTEAFF

v_gene: TRBV4-1
abundance: NA
CDR3aa: CASSKSDRTPGEQYF

v_gene: TRBV7-2
abundance: many
CDR3aa: CASSLGLSTDTQYF

v_gene: TRBV20-1
abundance: NA
CDR3aa: CSARDRAAWGMETQYF

v_gene: TRBV7-2
abundance: once
CDR3aa: CASSLVGGRSSLTEAFF

v_gene: TRBV12-3/TRBV12-4
abundance: few
CDR3aa: CASSYRDSFSEAFF

v_gene: TRBV4-1
abundance: NA
CDR3aa: CASRPGLAGGETQYF

v_gene: TRBV7-9
abundance: few
CDR3aa: CASKRDRGSYEQYF

v_gene: TRBV7-3
abundance: NA
CDR3aa: CASSTRGGLNEQFF

v_gene: TRBV10-3
abundance: many
CDR3aa: CAIGWGQSSYEQYF

v_gene: TRBV7-9
abundance: few
CDR3aa: CASSQPGQAKNIQYF

v_gene: TRBV4-1
abundance: few
CDR3aa: CASSQGVESPLNEQFF

v_gene: TRBV10-3
abundance: NA
CDR3aa: CAISESWDNEQFF

v_gene: TRBV7-3
abundance: NA
CDR3aa: CASSLTGGAEAFF

v_gene: TRBV5-1
abundance: NA
CDR3aa: CASSLGRGIGEQYF

v_gene: TRBV10-1
abundance: NA
CDR3aa: CASSESRASANSYNEQFF

v_gene: TRBV6-5
abundance: many
CDR3aa: CASIGATGGRETQYF

v_gene: TRBV27
abundance: NA
CDR3aa: CASSPMGGGRGRTDTQYF

v_gene: TRBV5-1
abundance: few
CDR3aa: CASSSPEGYLSYNEQFF

v_gene: TRBV2
abundance: NA
CDR3aa: CASSKDRSYNEQFF

v_gene: TRBV5-1
abundance: few
CDR3aa: CASSLSSGRVTDTQYF

v_gene: TRBV27
abundance: NA
CDR3aa: CASSLALRGEETQYF

v_gene: TRBV29-1
abundance: NA
CDR3aa: CSVVGLKERGRVSTDTQYF

v_gene: TRBV28
abundance: NA
CDR3aa: CASTSRDIQYF

v_gene: TRBV20-1
abundance: few
CDR3aa: CSASPTGGYSYGYTF

v_gene: TRBV2
abundance: NA
CDR3aa: CASSDGIQSQKLFF

v_gene: TRBV2
abundance: NA
CDR3aa: CASKPAGNTEAFF

v_gene: TRBV10-3
abundance: NA
CDR3aa: CAISEERQGEKLFF

v_gene: TRBV7-6
abundance: NA
CDR3aa: CASSLHGEQYF

v_gene: TRBV10-3
abundance: NA
CDR3aa: CAIAGDMNTEAFF

v_gene: TRBV29-1
abundance: NA
CDR3aa: CSVEDGGGDEQYF

v_gene: TRBV7-3
abundance: few
CDR3aa: CASSRTGGTEAFF

v_gene: TRBV11-1
abundance: NA
CDR3aa: CASSLAPTSGVSYNEQYF

v_gene: TRBV6-1
abundance: NA
CDR3aa: CASQTTATNYGYTF

v_gene: TRBV6-1
abundance: once
CDR3aa: CASETRDSSYEQYF

v_gene: TRBV12-3/TRBV12-4
abundance: NA
CDR3aa: CASSPQGEGAYEQYF

v_gene: TRBV12-3/TRBV12-4
abundance: NA
CDR3aa: CASSFRDPNYGYTF

v_gene: TRBV7-9
abundance: NA
CDR3aa: CASSLIAQGEQFF

v_gene: TRBV5-6
abundance: NA
CDR3aa: CASSHLAPSSYNEQFF

v_gene: TRBV20-1
abundance: NA
CDR3aa: CSASGGMGEAFF

v_gene: TRBV21-1
abundance: NA
CDR3aa: CASSNAGTGRRSYEQYF

v_gene: TRBV6-5
abundance: few
CDR3aa: CASSYGGAGEQFF

v_gene: TRBV7-9
abundance: few
CDR3aa: CASSSSGRIYNEQFF

v_gene: TRBV4-2
abundance: few
CDR3aa: CASSQEDEQFF

v_gene: TRBV20-1
abundance: NA
CDR3aa: CSARDFRLAAYQETQYF

v_gene: TRBV2
abundance: NA
CDR3aa: CASSEVTLSQDGTQYF

v_gene: TRBV4-1
abundance: few
CDR3aa: CASSQDRGQGVTDTQYF

v_gene: TRBV10-3
abundance: NA
CDR3aa: CATKLAKGYNEQFF

v_gene: TRBV12-3/TRBV12-4
abundance: few
CDR3aa: CASRNRVNYGYTF

v_gene: TRBV7-9
abundance: NA
CDR3aa: CASSADYNEQFF

v_gene: TRBV10-3
abundance: once
CDR3aa: CAISERASGGNEQFF

v_gene: TRBV4-2
abundance: NA
CDR3aa: CASSQGSPPDEQYF

v_gene: TRBV7-2
abundance: NA
CDR3aa: CASSSAGGACNEQFF

v_gene: TRBV27
abundance: once
CDR3aa: CASSSGYSYNSPLHF

v_gene: TRBV20-1
abundance: NA
CDR3aa: CSAYSGTSGSYEQYF